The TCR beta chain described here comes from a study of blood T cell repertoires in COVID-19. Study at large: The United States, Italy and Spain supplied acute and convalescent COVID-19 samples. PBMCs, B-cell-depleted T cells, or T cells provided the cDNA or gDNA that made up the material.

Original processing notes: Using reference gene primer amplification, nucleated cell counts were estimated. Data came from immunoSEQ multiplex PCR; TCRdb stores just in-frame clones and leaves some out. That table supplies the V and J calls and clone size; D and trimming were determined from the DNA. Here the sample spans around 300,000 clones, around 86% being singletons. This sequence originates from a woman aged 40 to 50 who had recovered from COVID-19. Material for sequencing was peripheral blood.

This CDR3 reads CASSPLGGTLWEQYF. In nucleotides, the CDR3 is TGTGCCAGCAGCCCATTGGGGGGGACCCTATGGGAGCAGTACTTC. This rearrangement joins TRBV7-8 to TRBJ2-7; 7 positions match TRBD2. This CDR3 is built from 15 residues. J gave up 7 bases and V 5 bases, and 14 bases lay outside the gene matches. Germline V gene data show CDR1 as SGHVS and CDR2 as FQNEAQ.